This T cell receptor (beta chain) is from a study of shared clonotypes between healthy human individuals. In the authors' workflow: From ImmunoSEQ came sequences covering only the junction and carrying no quality scores, so filtering differed. This table comes from immunoSEQ multiplex PCR, and its TCRdb copy is limited to in-frame clones, with some not included. V, J and clone size reflect that table, while D and trimming were determined from the DNA. The sample contains millions of clones, roughly 95% of which appear only once. The naive CD8 population came from CD45RO-negative cells selected for CCR7, without terminally differentiated effector memory CD45RA+ cells. Each of the donors was a healthy adult who was HIV-negative and had not had a recent acute infection or vaccination. Nashville, Tennessee was home to all donors, who were Caucasian adults. After removal of 0 bases from V and 4 bases from J, the junction contained 9 bases not matched to a gene. The CDR3 has 16 amino acids. Germline lookup yields CDR1 SGHDT and CDR2 YYEEEE.

Study conclusions and caveats: How much donors shared clonotypes was expected to be affected by sequencing depth.

To note about this clone: What it recognizes is unknown.

Material for sequencing was naive CD8+ T cells sorted from blood. This TCR was recovered from a man younger than 30 in good health. This chain joins TRBV5-6 and TRBJ2-7, with TRBD2 matching 8 bases. The CDR3 DNA is TGTGCCAGCAGCTTGGGGTCTCGAGCGGGAGTGTACGAGCAGTACTTC. The encoded protein is CASSLGSRAGVYEQYF.